Sequencing of this T cell receptor (beta chain) was carried out in a study of beta chain features in type 1 diabetes. V lost 6 bases, J lost 6 bases, and 11 bases stayed unmatched. The CDR3 spans 14 residues. Germline values: CDR1 SNHLY, CDR2 FYNNEI. Study outcomes and limitations: PCR might pick shorter templates more often, in the same way for patients and controls. High-TCR-expressing cells could be over-represented by cDNA sequencing. In comparison with healthy donors, patients had naive, central memory and Treg TCRB repertoires that appeared more similar.

Sequenced material consisted of expressed TCRB transcripts (all of the isolated RNA was reverse transcribed). This table comes from immunoSEQ multiplex PCR, and its TCRdb copy is limited to in-frame clones, with some not included. The sample lists 310,000 or so clones, less than 9.5% occurring once. A remark on this clone: Its antigen remains unidentified.

Material for sequencing was central memory CD4+ T cells from blood. The chain carries TRBV2 and TRBJ2-7, with 7 positions matching TRBD2. The receptor was derived from a woman between 18 and 30 years old in good health. The CDR3 protein is CASSETSFSLEQYF. Written as DNA, the CDR3 is TGTGCCAGCAGCGAGACTAGCTTTTCCCTCGAGCAGTACTTC. The whole variable domain, remainder taken from reference TRBV2 and TRBJ2-7, is EPEVTQTPSHQVTQMGQEVILRCVPISNHLYFYWYRQILGQKVEFLVSFYNNEISEKSEIFDDQFSVERPDGSNFTLKIRSTKLEDSAMYFCASSETSFSLEQYFGPGTRLTVT.